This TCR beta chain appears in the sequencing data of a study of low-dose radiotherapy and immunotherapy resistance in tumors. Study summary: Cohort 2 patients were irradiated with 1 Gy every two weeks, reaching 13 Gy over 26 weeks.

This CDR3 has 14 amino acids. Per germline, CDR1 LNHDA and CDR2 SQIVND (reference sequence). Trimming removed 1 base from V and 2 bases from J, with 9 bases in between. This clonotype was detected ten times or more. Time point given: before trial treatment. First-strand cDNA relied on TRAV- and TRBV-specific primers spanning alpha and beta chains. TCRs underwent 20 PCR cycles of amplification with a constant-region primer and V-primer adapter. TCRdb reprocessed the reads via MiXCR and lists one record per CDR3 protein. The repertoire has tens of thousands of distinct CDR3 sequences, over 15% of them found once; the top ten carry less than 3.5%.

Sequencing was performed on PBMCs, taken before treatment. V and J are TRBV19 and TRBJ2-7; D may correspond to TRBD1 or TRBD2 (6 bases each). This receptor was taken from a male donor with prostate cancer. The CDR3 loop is CASSIAGATYEQYF. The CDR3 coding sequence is TGTGCCAGTAGTATAGCGGGGGCGACCTACGAGCAGTACTTC.